A single sample is the source of the 10 T cell receptor beta chains below, sequenced in a study of blood T cell repertoires in COVID-19. Libraries were prepared by immunoSEQ multiplex PCR; TCRdb keeps only in-frame clonotypes and omits some of them. The sample shows about 180,000 clones, roughly 80% of them seen only once. Sample: PBMCs or T cells enriched from blood (not recorded which). These receptors were obtained from a woman aged 45-65 years who had recovered from COVID-19.

V usage is TRBV12-3 or TRBV12-4 and J usage is TRBJ2-7; 7 nucleotides agree with TRBD2. The CDR3 contains 13 residues. After removal of 8 bases from V and 6 bases from J, the junction contained 10 bases not matched to a gene. CDR3 nucleotide sequence: TGTGCCAGCGGGAGGGAGCGCCTAATCGAGCAGTACTTC. It encodes CASGRERLIEQYF.

This clone was observed many times. The chain combines TRBV28 with TRBJ1-4; TRBD1 agrees at 10 bases. CDR3 length: 18 residues. V was clipped by 2 bases and J by 2 bases; unmatched bases: 8. Germline V gives CDR1 MDHEN, CDR2 SYDVKM. CDR3 sequence reads: CASSLKRDRGHTNEKLFF. In nucleotides, the CDR3 is TGTGCCAGCAGTTTAAAACGGGACAGGGGCCACACTAATGAAAAACTGTTTTTT.

The CDR3 nucleotides read TGCAGTGCTAGGGCTTTAGAGACCCAGTACTTC. The encoded protein is CSARALETQYF. V is TRBV20-1 and J is TRBJ2-5, with D unclear. V lost 3 bases to trimming and J lost 4 bases, with 6 bases between them. The length of the CDR3 is 11 residues. Germline V CDR1 and CDR2: DFQATT, SNEGSKA (reference sequence).

This sequence joins TRBV7-9 and TRBJ1-4, with TRBD1 identical over 7 bases. The V segment lost 6 bases and the J segment 0 bases; nucleotides outside the gene matches: 13. This CDR3 region has 18 residues. In germline, CDR1 is SEHNR, CDR2 FQNEAQ (reference sequence). Written as DNA, the CDR3 is TGTGCCAGCAGTCGCCGGGACAGATCCGTTCCAACTAATGAAAAACTGTTTTTT. Amino acid sequence: CASSRRDRSVPTNEKLFF.

This clone was seen a handful of times. This sequence joins TRBV6-1 and TRBJ1-2, with D unresolved. CDR1 is MNHNS, CDR2 SASEGT, per germline. This CDR3 is 12 amino acids long. Between the trimmed V and J ends, which lost 2 bases and 6 bases, there was a span of 7 bases. The CDR3 DNA sequence: TGTGCCAGCAGTGAAAGAGGGCATGGCTACACCTTC. Translated: CASSERGHGYTF.

This chain links TRBV6-2 or TRBV6-3 with TRBJ1-6; 9 nucleotides align to TRBD1. CDR3 length equals 16 residues. Germline V gene sequence: CDR1 MNHEY, CDR2 SVGEGT. The junction had 8 bases not matched to a gene; V was cut back by 4 bases and J by 7 bases. CDR3 bases: TGTGCCAGCAGTTCTCTCGGGACAGGGAGGAATTCACCCCTCCACTTT. Translation gives CASSSLGTGRNSPLHF.

The CDR3 reads CASSRRGTSSEQYF. The CDR3 bases are TGTGCCAGCAGCCGCCGCGGGACTAGCTCCGAGCAGTACTTC. This sequence joins TRBV3-1 (or the pseudogene TRBV3-2) and TRBJ2-7, with 9 bases fitting TRBD2. The length of the CDR3 is 14 residues. V shed 4 bases and J 6 bases; nucleotides not matched to a gene: 7. In germline, CDR1 is LGHDT, CDR2 YNNKEL (reference sequence).

The rearrangement uses TRBV9 and TRBJ2-1; 10 nucleotides match TRBD2. The germline V gene encodes CDR1 SGDLS and CDR2 YYNGEE. V was clipped by 0 bases and J by 1 base; unmatched bases: 10. The CDR3 has 19 residues. The chain's CDR3 is CASSVGGLAGAGSYNEQFF. The DNA of the CDR3 is TGTGCCAGCAGCGTAGGGGGGCTAGCGGGAGCGGGATCCTACAATGAGCAGTTCTTC.

The chain recombines TRBV5-5 with TRBJ2-7, with 9 bases fitting TRBD2. Germline V gives CDR1 SGHKS, CDR2 YYEKEE (reference sequence). Trimming at V came to 1 base and at J to 4 bases, leaving 9 bases not matched to a gene. The CDR3 has 16 residues. As DNA, the CDR3 is TGTGCCAGCAGCTTGATGGGTAGCGGGAGACGGTACGAGCAGTACTTC. Amino acid sequence: CASSLMGSGRRYEQYF.

This chain connects TRBV7-3 to TRBJ2-1; the match to TRBD2 covers 10 bases. Germline V gene sequence: CDR1 SGHTA, CDR2 FQGTGA. The CDR3 contains 15 residues. The trim removed 4 bases at V and 8 bases at J, leaving 8 bases unmatched. In nucleotides, the CDR3 is TGTGCCAGCAGCTCTAGCGGGAGTAGAGGAGATGAGCAGTTCTTC. Translating it yields CASSSSGSRGDEQFF.